This entry features one T cell receptor (beta chain) sequence. Its antigen remains unidentified. PCR involved 60 Vbeta and 13 Jbeta primers. Profiled with immunoSEQ multiplex PCR; TCRdb holds only in-frame clones, not every one. The data contain about 120,000 clones, over 65% of them singletons. This sample stems from a study of cytomegalovirus exposure and HLA in healthy donors. General study results and limits: The study had only CMV serostatus as immune exposure information. What a later analysis reportedly showed was that an Asian-associated ancestry cluster had fewer N-insertions than the roughly 700-donor mean. The authors later found HLA-associated TCR beta chains more clonally expanded than equally common others.

Sequencing was carried out using PBMCs. The receptor's source is a woman aged 40 to 55 in good health and CMV-seropositive.

For the CDR3, the DNA is TGTGCCAGCAGCGTAGGGGGGCAGGGCCCCTCGGACACTGAAGCTTTCTTT. It is translated as CASSVGGQGPSDTEAFF. The rearrangement uses TRBV9 and TRBJ1-1; possible D gene TRBD1, 6 bases. The length of the CDR3 is 17 residues. Between the trimmed V and J ends, which lost 0 bases and 3 bases, there was a span of 18 bases. Germline values: CDR1 SGDLS, CDR2 YYNGEE. The entire variable domain, with the rest obtained from reference TRBV9 and TRBJ1-1, is as follows: DSGVTQTPKHLITATGQRVTLRCSPRSGDLSVYWYQQSLDQGLQFLIQYYNGEERAKGNILERFSAQQFPDLHSELNLSSLELGDSALYFCASSVGGQGPSDTEAFFGQGTRLTVV.